This T cell receptor beta chain was profiled in a study of cytotoxic CD8 clonotypes in ibrutinib-treated CLL. Turning to the study itself: Within the patient group, roughly 11 were relapsed/refractory and about 15 treatment-naive, and approximately 17 were IGHV unmutated.

Trimming pared 7 bases from V and 7 bases from J, leaving 17 bases between. In germline, CDR1 is MDHEN, CDR2 SYDVKM. There are 13 residues in the CDR3. Clones were read by immunoSEQ multiplex PCR, and TCRdb kept only the in-frame ones, dropping some. The table has around 70,000 clones, 70% to 90% seen once. Study-level results: Age-matched healthy donor levels were exceeded by baseline clonality, which tracked circulating CD8+ T-cell counts.

Concerning this clone: As yet, its antigen is unknown.

This receptor was identified in a human donor with chronic lymphocytic leukemia. The material was PBMCs, obtained at disease progression, from a patient treated with ibrutinib. V is TRBV28 and J is TRBJ2-7, with D possibly matching TRBD2 (6 bases). The CDR3 DNA reads as TGTGCCAGCATTTCTTTAGCGGATGGGGAGCAGTACTTC. Its protein product is CASISLADGEQYF. The whole variable domain, remainder taken from reference TRBV28 and TRBJ2-7, is DVKVTQSSRYLVKRTGEKVFLECVQDMDHENMFWYRQDPGLGLRLIYFSYDVKMKEKGDIPEGYSVSREKKERFSLILESASTNQTSMYLCASISLADGEQYFGPGTRLTVT.